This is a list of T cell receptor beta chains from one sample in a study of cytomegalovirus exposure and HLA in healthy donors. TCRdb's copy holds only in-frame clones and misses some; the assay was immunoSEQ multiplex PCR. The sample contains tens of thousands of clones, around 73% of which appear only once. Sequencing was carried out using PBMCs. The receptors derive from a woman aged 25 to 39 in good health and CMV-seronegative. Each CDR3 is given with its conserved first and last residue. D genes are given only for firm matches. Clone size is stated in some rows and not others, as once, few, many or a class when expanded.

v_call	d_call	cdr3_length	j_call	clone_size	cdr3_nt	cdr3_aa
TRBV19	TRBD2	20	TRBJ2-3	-	TGTGCCAGTAGCCGGGGACTAGCGGGAGAACTCCCCCCTCCCCCAGATACGCAGTATTTT	CASSRGLAGELPPPPDTQYF
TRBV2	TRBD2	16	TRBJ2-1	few	TGTGCCAGCAGGACCGGGACTAGCGGAGTCTACAATGAGCAGTTCTTC	CASRTGTSGVYNEQFF
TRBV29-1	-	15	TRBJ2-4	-	TGCAGCGTTGAAGAGGGAGACCGGGTGGGGAACATTCAGTACTTC	CSVEEGDRVGNIQYF
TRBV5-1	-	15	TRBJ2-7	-	TGCGCCAGCAGCCTCGGGGCAGGGGAGACCTACGAGCAGTACTTC	CASSLGAGETYEQYF
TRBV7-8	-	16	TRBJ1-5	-	TGTGCCAGCAGCTTAGCGGAGACAGATAGCAATCAGCCCCAGCATTTT	CASSLAETDSNQPQHF
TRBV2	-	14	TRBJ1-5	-	TGTGCCAGCAGTGGGAGAACCTTTGATCAGCCCCAGCATTTT	CASSGRTFDQPQHF
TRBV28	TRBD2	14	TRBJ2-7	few	TGTGCCAGCAGTTTTGTAGCGGGAACCGACGAGCAGTACTTC	CASSFVAGTDEQYF
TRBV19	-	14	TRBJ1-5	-	TGTGCCAGTAGTATAGCGGTAGGGAGTCAGCCCCAGCATTTT	CASSIAVGSQPQHF
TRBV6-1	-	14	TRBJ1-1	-	TGTGCCAGCAGTGATATATCAGGGTTCACTGAAGCTTTCTTT	CASSDISGFTEAFF
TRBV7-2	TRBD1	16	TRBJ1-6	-	TGTGCCAGCAGCCTCATGACAGGGGGGAATGATTCACCCCTCCACTTT	CASSLMTGGNDSPLHF
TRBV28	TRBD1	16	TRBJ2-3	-	TGTGCCAGCAGTTTTCCTCCGGGACAGGGCAAAGATACGCAGTATTTT	CASSFPPGQGKDTQYF
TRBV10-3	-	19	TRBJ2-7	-	TGTGCCATCAGTGAGTCGTATATTGTCCGGACAAAAAATTCCTACGAGCAGTACTTC	CAISESYIVRTKNSYEQYF
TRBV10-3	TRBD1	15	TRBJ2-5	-	TGTGCCATCAGTGACCCGGGACAGAACCAAGAGACCCAGTACTTC	CAISDPGQNQETQYF
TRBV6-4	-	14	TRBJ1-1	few	TGTGCCAGCATTAGGGGTAAGATGGACACTGAAGCTTTCTTT	CASIRGKMDTEAFF
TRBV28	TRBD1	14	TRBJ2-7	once	TGTGCCAGCAGGGGGACAGGGAAAGGGGACGAGCAGTACTTC	CASRGTGKGDEQYF
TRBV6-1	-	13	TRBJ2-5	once	TGTGCCAGCAAGGAGGGGGGGCAAGAGACCCAGTACTTC	CASKEGGQETQYF
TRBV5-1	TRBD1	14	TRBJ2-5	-	TGCGCCAGCAGTCCTGGACAGGGGGCAGAGACCCAGTACTTC	CASSPGQGAETQYF
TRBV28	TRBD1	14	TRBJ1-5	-	TGTGCCAGCATAAACGGACAGGGTACTCAGCCCCAGCATTTT	CASINGQGTQPQHF
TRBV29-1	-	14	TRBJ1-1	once	TGCAGCGTTGAAGATCGGGGGATGAACACTGAAGCTTTCTTT	CSVEDRGMNTEAFF
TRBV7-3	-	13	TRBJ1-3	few	TGTGCCAGCAGCTTTGAGTCTGGAAACACCATATATTTT	CASSFESGNTIYF
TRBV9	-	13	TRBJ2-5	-	TGTGCCAGCAGCGTGAGGACAGAAGAGACCCAGTACTTC	CASSVRTEETQYF
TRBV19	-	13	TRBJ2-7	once	TGTGCCAGTAGTACATCCTGGGACATCGAGCAGTACTTC	CASSTSWDIEQYF
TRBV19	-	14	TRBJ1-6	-	TGTGCCAGTAGTCCGACAGAGCCTAATTCACCCCTCCACTTT	CASSPTEPNSPLHF
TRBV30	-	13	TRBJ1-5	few	TGTGCCTGGAGTACTCAAGACGGGCAGCCCCAGCATTTT	CAWSTQDGQPQHF
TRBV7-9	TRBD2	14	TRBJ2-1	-	TGTGCCAGCAGCTTCCCGGGAGGGCCGAATGAGCAGTTCTTC	CASSFPGGPNEQFF
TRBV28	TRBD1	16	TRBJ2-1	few	TGTGCCAGCAGCTACACCGTCCCGGGACAGTACAATGAGCAGTTCTTC	CASSYTVPGQYNEQFF
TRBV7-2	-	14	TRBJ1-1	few	TGTGCCAGCAGCTTAGGGGAGTTGAACACTGAAGCTTTCTTT	CASSLGELNTEAFF
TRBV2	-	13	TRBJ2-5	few	TGTGCCAGCAGTAACGGCCTCGGGGAGACCCAGTACTTC	CASSNGLGETQYF
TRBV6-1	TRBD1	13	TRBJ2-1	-	TGTGCCAGCAGCCGACAGGGGTTTGGGGAGCAGTTCTTC	CASSRQGFGEQFF
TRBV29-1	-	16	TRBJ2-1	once	TGCAGCGTTGGACTTGGGGGGGCTAAGGGTTACAATGAGCAGTTCTTC	CSVGLGGAKGYNEQFF
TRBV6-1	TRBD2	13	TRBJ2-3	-	TGTGCCAGCACAAGCGGGGGCACAGATACGCAGTATTTT	CASTSGGTDTQYF
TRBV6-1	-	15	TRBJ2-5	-	TGTGCCAGCAGTGAACATGGACTATTACAAGAGACCCAGTACTTC	CASSEHGLLQETQYF
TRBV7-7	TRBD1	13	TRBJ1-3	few	TGTGCCAGCAGCGCGGACAGGGGAAACACCATATATTTT	CASSADRGNTIYF
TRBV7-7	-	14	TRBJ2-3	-	TGTGCCAGCAGCTTAGCGCTAAGCACAGATACGCAGTATTTT	CASSLALSTDTQYF
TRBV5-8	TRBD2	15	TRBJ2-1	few	TGTGCCAGCAGCTTAGAACTAGCGCGCTACAATGAGCAGTTCTTC	CASSLELARYNEQFF
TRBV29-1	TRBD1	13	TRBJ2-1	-	TGCAGCGCAACCGGGACAGGGAACAATGAGCAGTTCTTC	CSATGTGNNEQFF
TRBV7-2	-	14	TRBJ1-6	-	TGTGCCAGCAACCTCGCCAGTTCCAATTCACCCCTCCACTTT	CASNLASSNSPLHF
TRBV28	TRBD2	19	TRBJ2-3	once	TGTGCCAGCATAGGGACTAGCGGGACTAAAACTTCTAGCACAGATACGCAGTATTTT	CASIGTSGTKTSSTDTQYF
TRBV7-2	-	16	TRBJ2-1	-	TGTGCCAGCAGCTTAGGATTTAGGGGGGGAGACAATGAGCAGTTCTTC	CASSLGFRGGDNEQFF
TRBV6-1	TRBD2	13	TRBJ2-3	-	TGTGCCAGCAGAGAGCGGGAGGCAGATACGCAGTATTTT	CASREREADTQYF
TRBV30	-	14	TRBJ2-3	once	TGTGCCTGGAGTGTCTTAGTAAGCACAGATACGCAGTATTTT	CAWSVLVSTDTQYF
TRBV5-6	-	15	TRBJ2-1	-	TGTGCCAGCAGCGCGGGTAGATTCTCCTACAATGAGCAGTTCTTC	CASSAGRFSYNEQFF
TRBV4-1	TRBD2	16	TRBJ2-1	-	TGCGCCAGCAGGTGGGATAGCGGGAGGGCCGAGGGTGAGCAGTTCTTC	CASRWDSGRAEGEQFF
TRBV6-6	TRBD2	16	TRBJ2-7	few	TGTGCCAGCACCAACGAAAGCGGGAGGGCCCGGTACGAGCAGTACTTC	CASTNESGRARYEQYF
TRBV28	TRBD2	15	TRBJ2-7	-	TGTGCCAGCAATCCGACGGGAGGGTCCACCTACGAGCAGTACTTC	CASNPTGGSTYEQYF
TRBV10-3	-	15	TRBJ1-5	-	TGTGCCATCAGTGAGTTCGAGAGAAACAATCAGCCCCAGCATTTT	CAISEFERNNQPQHF
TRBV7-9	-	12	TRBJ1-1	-	TGTGCCAGCAGCTTGGTGAGCACTGAAGCTTTCTTT	CASSLVSTEAFF
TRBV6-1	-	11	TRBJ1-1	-	TGTGCCAGCAGTGACAGGGCTGAAGCTTTCTTT	CASSDRAEAFF
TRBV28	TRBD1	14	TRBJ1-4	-	TGTGCCAGCAGACGGGACAGGGGGCTTGAAAAACTGTTTTTT	CASRRDRGLEKLFF
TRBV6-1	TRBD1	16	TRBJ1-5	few	TGTGCCAGCAGTGAAGCGCAGACTTACAGGGGACAGCCCCAGCATTTT	CASSEAQTYRGQPQHF
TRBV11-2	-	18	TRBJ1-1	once	TGTGCCAGCAGCTGGGGCTCCGTAAGGGGCAGGGTGAACACTGAAGCTTTCTTT	CASSWGSVRGRVNTEAFF
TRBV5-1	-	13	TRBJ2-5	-	TGCGCCAGCAGCACTCAAGCTCAAGAGACCCAGTACTTC	CASSTQAQETQYF
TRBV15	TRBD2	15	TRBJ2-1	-	TGTGCCACCTGGGACGGGCGGGGGGGGTACAATGAGCAGTTCTTC	CATWDGRGGYNEQFF